The 13 T cell receptor beta chains given below trace back to one sample, sequenced in a study of vaccination and CD4 T cells after COVID-19. This sample's time point: late sampling 161 to 241 days after vaccination in a few convalescent patients. The treatment denotes: roughly 10-day PBMC culture with coronavirus spike peptide pools or control peptides (ViraFEST assay). Which antigens these TCRs recognize remains unknown. Cultured CD4+ T cells had their DNA profiled by the Oncomine TCR Beta short-read assay. TCRdb itself ran the PCR reads through MiXCR, one entry per CDR3 protein. The sample holds over 20,000 distinct CDR3 sequences, about 35% seen once. The sample here was CD4+ T cells from blood, cultured in vitro, taken about 7 months after SARS-CoV-2 vaccination. These receptors all come from a human donor who had recovered from COVID-19.

The chain carries TRBV7-9 and TRBJ1-5; TRBD1 agrees at 7 bases. V shed 5 bases and J 7 bases; nucleotides not matched to a gene: 14. Germline V CDR1 and CDR2: SEHNR, FQNEAQ (reference sequence). The length of the CDR3 is 16 residues. DNA for the CDR3: TGTGCCAGCAGCCCTGACCGAACAGGGGTGGGGCAGCCCCAGCATTTT. Translating gives CASSPDRTGVGQPQHF.

The chain carries TRBV11-3 and TRBJ2-5; D possibly corresponds to TRBD1 (5 bases). The V gene lost 5 bases and the J gene lost 3 bases, with 19 bases spanning the gap. The CDR3 consists of 16 residues. In germline, CDR1 is SGHNT, CDR2 YENEEA. DNA for the CDR3: TGTGCCAGCAGCCCGCGCTGGGGCCCCACCGAAGAGACCCAGTACTTC. Protein: CASSPRWGPTEETQYF. Full variable domain (missing parts from reference TRBV11-3 and TRBJ2-5): EAGVVQSPRYKIIEKKQPVAFWCNPISGHNTLYWYLQNLGQGPELLIRYENEEAVDDSQLPKDRFSAERLKGVDSTLKIQPAELGDSAVYLCASSPRWGPTEETQYFGPGTRLLVL.

In its sample, this clonotype was seen a few times. The rearrangement links TRBV27 to TRBJ1-2, with D uncertain. Germline lookup yields CDR1 MNHEY and CDR2 SMNVEV (reference sequence). The CDR3 length is 14 residues. V shed 8 bases and J shed 0 bases, with 13 bases lying between them. CDR3 in DNA: TGTGCCAGCCGAAAAGGGAGCGCTAACTATGGCTACACCTTC. It yields the protein CASRKGSANYGYTF.

The chain links TRBV7-2 to TRBJ1-6; the D is unclear. This CDR3 is built from 15 residues. V shed 1 base and J shed 12 bases, with 16 bases lying between them. CDR1 and CDR2 (germline): SGHTA, FQGNSA. CDR3 sequence reads: CASSLGVVNGKPLHF. CDR3 bases: TGTGCCAGCAGCTTAGGGGTGGTTAACGGCAAACCCCTCCACTTT. Full variable domain (rest looked up from reference TRBV7-2 and TRBJ1-6): GAGVSQSPSNKVTEKGKDVELRCDPISGHTALYWYRQSLGQGLEFLIYFQGNSAPDKSGLPSDRFSAERTGGSVSTLTIQRTQQEDSAVYLCASSLGVVNGKPLHFGNGTRLTVT.

V and J are TRBV20-1 and TRBJ1-5; D gene unclear. The CDR3 length is 13 residues. The V gene lost 3 bases and the J gene lost 3 bases, with 9 bases spanning the gap. The V gene's germline CDR1 is DFQATT and CDR2 SNEGSKA (reference sequence). This chain's CDR3 is CSASERVNQPQHF. DNA for the CDR3: TGCAGTGCTAGTGAGCGGGTCAATCAGCCCCAGCATTTT.

V usage is TRBV20-1 and J usage is TRBJ2-1, with D maybe TRBD2 (6 bases). V lost 8 bases, J lost 10 bases, and 27 bases lay in between. The CDR3 covers 15 residues. Germline CDR1 and CDR2: DFQATT and SNEGSKA (reference sequence). CDR3 sequence reads: CSTQFSSGRDGEQFF. In nucleotides, the CDR3 is TGCAGTACTCAATTTAGTAGCGGAAGGGATGGGGAGCAGTTCTTC.

The gene calls are TRBV28 and TRBJ1-5; 7 bases match TRBD1. J was trimmed by 2 bases and V by 5 bases; bases with no gene match: 9. CDR1 is MDHEN, CDR2 SYDVKM, per germline. The CDR3 has 16 residues. The CDR3 sequence is CASSPPDRARNQPQHF. As DNA, the CDR3 is TGTGCCAGCAGTCCTCCCGACAGGGCTCGCAATCAGCCCCAGCATTTT.

This clonotype appeared once. V usage is TRBV10-2 and J usage is TRBJ2-7; D gene uncertain. Germline V gene sequence: CDR1 WSHSY, CDR2 SAAADI. The CDR3 is made up of 12 amino acids. Between the trimmed V and J ends, which lost 4 bases and 3 bases, there was a span of 7 bases. The CDR3 loop reads CASSALSYEQYF. The CDR3 nucleotides are TGCGCCAGCAGTGCGCTAAGCTACGAGCAGTACTTC.

The chain couples TRBV20-1 to TRBJ1-5, with 7 bases matching TRBD1. J was trimmed by 5 bases and V by 5 bases; bases with no gene match: 3. Germline V gene sequence: CDR1 DFQATT, CDR2 SNEGSKA (reference sequence). The CDR3 spans 12 residues. CDR3 loop: CSAGTGDQPQHF. CDR3 nucleotide sequence: TGCAGTGCTGGAACAGGGGATCAGCCCCAGCATTTT.

As for this clonotype: The junction and the germline gene differ at one end; a read error may be behind it. The chain couples TRBV28 to TRBJ2-7; 14 bases align to TRBD2. This CDR3 has 15 residues. Germline CDR1 reads MDHEN; CDR2 reads SYDVKM. The CDR3 region has the DNA TGTGCTAGCAGTTCGACCGATCGACTAGCGGGAGGGGAGTACTTC. Translation gives CASSSTDRLAGGEYF.

This chain connects TRBV20-1 to TRBJ2-1; TRBD2 matches 11 bases. This CDR3 contains 17 residues. Germline V CDR1 and CDR2: DFQATT, SNEGSKA (reference sequence). Unmatched junction bases numbered 9, after V lost 0 bases and J lost 5 bases. CDR3 loop: CSARDPSGLAGDNEQFF. The CDR3 nucleotides are TGCAGTGCTAGAGATCCTAGTGGACTAGCGGGCGACAATGAGCAGTTCTTC.

This clonotype was detected a few times. This rearrangement joins TRBV7-3 to TRBJ2-1; tentatively, D is TRBD1 or TRBD2 (5 bases each). The V end was cut by 5 bases, the J end by 9 bases, with 11 bases between. Germline assignment: CDR1 SGHTA and CDR2 FQGTGA. The CDR3 spans 12 residues. In DNA, the CDR3 is TGTGCCAGCAGCGCCCGTGGGGGTGAGCAGTTCTTC. It is translated as CASSARGGEQFF.

The genes are TRBV19 and TRBJ1-1; TRBD1 aligns across 7 bases. This CDR3 contains 13 residues. J gave up 4 bases and V 5 bases, and 4 bases lay outside the gene matches. Germline assignment: CDR1 LNHDA and CDR2 SQIVND (reference sequence). This CDR3 reads CASSGQEGTEAFF. The CDR3 bases are TGTGCCAGTAGTGGACAGGAGGGCACTGAAGCTTTCTTT.